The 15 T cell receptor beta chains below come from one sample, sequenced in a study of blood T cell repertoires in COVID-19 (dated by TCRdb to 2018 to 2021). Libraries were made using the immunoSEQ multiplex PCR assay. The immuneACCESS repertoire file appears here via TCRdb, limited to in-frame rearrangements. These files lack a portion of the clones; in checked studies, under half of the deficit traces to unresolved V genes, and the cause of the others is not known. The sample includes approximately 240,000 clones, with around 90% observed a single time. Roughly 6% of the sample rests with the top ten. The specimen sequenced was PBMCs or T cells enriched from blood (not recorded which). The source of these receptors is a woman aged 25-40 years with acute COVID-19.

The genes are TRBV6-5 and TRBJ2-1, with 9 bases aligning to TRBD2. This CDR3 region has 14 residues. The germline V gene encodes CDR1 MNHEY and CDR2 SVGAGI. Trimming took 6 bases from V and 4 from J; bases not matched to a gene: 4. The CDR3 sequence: CASSLAGGYNEQFF. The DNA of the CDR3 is TGTGCCAGCAGCCTCGCGGGAGGGTACAATGAGCAGTTCTTC.

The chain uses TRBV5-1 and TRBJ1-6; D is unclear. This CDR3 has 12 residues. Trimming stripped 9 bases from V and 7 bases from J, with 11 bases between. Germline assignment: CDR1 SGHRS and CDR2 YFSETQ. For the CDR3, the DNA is TGCGCCACCGCCCCCAGGAATTCACCCCTCCACTTT. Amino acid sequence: CATAPRNSPLHF.

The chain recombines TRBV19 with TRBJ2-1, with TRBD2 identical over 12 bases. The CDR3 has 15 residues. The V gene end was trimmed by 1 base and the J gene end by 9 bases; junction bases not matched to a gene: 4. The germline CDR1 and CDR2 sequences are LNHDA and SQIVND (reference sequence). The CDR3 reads CASSIVGTSGREQFF. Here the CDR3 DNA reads TGTGCCAGTAGTATAGTGGGGACTAGCGGGCGTGAGCAGTTCTTC.

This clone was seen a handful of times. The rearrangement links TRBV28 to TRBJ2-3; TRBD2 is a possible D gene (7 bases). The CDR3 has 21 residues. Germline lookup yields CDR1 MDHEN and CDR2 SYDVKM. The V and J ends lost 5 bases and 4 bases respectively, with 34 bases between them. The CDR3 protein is CASSPLLGRGGGRAPPDTQYF. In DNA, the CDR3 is TGTGCCAGCAGTCCCCTCCTGGGGAGGGGAGGGGGGAGGGCCCCCCCAGATACGCAGTATTTT.

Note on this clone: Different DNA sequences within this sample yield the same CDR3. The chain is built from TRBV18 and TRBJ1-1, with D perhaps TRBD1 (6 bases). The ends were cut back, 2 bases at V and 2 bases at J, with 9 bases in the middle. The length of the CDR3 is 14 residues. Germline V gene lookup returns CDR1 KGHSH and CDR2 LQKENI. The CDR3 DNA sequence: TGTGCCAGCTCACCAGCAGGGGTAAACACTGAAGCTTTCTTT. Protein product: CASSPAGVNTEAFF. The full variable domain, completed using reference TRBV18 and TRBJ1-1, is NAGVMQNPRHLVRRRGQEARLRCSPMKGHSHVYWYRQLPEEGLKFMVYLQKENIIDESGMPKERFSAEFPKEGPSILRIQQVVRGDSAAYFCASSPAGVNTEAFFGQGTRLTVV.

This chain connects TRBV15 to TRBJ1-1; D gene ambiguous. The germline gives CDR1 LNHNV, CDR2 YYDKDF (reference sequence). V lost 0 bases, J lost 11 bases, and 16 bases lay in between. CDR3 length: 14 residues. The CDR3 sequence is CATSRDQSQGAAFF. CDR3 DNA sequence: TGTGCCACCAGCAGAGATCAGTCCCAAGGAGCCGCTTTCTTT.

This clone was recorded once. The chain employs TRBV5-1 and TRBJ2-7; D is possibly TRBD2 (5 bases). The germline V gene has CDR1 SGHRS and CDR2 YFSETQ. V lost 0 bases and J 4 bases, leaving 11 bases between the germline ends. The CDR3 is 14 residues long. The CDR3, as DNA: TGCGCCAGCAGCTTGGAACGGGGAAAATACGAGCAGTACTTC. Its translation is CASSLERGKYEQYF. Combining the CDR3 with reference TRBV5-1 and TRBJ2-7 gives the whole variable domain KAGVTQTPRYLIKTRGQQVTLSCSPISGHRSVSWYQQTPGQGLQFLFEYFSETQRNKGNFPGRFSGRQFSNSRSEMNVSTLELGDSALYLCASSLERGKYEQYFGPGTRLTVT.

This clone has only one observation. As DNA, the CDR3 is TGTGCCAGCAGCTTAGCGAGGTCGGGGAATGAGCAGTTCTTC. Amino acid sequence: CASSLARSGNEQFF. J is TRBJ2-1 and V is TRBV7-8; weak D call: TRBD2 (5 bases). The V gene's germline CDR1 is SGHVS and CDR2 FQNEAQ. CDR3 length: 14 amino acids. Trimming took 0 bases from V and 7 from J, leaving 10 bases between them.

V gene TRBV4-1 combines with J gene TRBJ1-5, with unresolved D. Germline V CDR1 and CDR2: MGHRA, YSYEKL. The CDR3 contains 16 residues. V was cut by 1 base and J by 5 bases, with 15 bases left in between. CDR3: CASSQGGGRGYQPQHF. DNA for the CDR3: TGCGCCAGCAGCCAAGGAGGTGGGCGGGGTTATCAGCCCCAGCATTTT.

CDR3 DNA: TGTGCCAGCAGTTTATCAGGGGGAGGCTCCTACGAGCAGTACTTC. Encoded protein: CASSLSGGGSYEQYF. V usage is TRBV28 and J usage is TRBJ2-7; maybe TRBD1 (7 bases). Trimming took off 1 base at V and 0 bases at J, with 10 bases between the two ends. Germline-derived CDR1 and CDR2 are MDHEN and SYDVKM. The CDR3 sequence is 15 residues long. Together with reference TRBV28 and TRBJ2-7, the CDR3 gives the full variable domain: DVKVTQSSRYLVKRTGEKVFLECVQDMDHENMFWYRQDPGLGLRLIYFSYDVKMKEKGDIPEGYSVSREKKERFSLILESASTNQTSMYLCASSLSGGGSYEQYFGPGTRLTVT.

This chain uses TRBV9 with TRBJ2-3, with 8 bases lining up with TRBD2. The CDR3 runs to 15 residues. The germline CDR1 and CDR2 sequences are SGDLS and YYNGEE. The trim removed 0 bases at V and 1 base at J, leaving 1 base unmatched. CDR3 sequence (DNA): TGTGCCAGCAGCGTAGACGGGGGGGGCACAGATACGCAGTATTTT. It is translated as CASSVDGGGTDTQYF.

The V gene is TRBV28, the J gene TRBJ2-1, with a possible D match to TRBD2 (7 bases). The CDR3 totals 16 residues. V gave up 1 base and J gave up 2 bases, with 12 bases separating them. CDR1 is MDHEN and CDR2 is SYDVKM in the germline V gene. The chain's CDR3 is CASSLSVGGPYNEQFF. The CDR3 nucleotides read TGTGCCAGCAGTTTATCGGTCGGGGGGCCCTACAATGAGCAGTTCTTC. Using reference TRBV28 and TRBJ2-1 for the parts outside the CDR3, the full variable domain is DVKVTQSSRYLVKRTGEKVFLECVQDMDHENMFWYRQDPGLGLRLIYFSYDVKMKEKGDIPEGYSVSREKKERFSLILESASTNQTSMYLCASSLSVGGPYNEQFFGPGTRLTVL.

CDR3: CASSWAGGAKTEAFF. The CDR3 DNA follows: TGTGCCAGCAGCTGGGCTGGGGGCGCGAAGACTGAAGCTTTCTTT. The chain has TRBV5-8 and TRBJ1-1; tentative D call: TRBD1 (6 bases). The CDR3 covers 15 residues. Per germline, CDR1 SGHTS and CDR2 YDEGEE. V dropped 3 bases and J dropped 5 bases, with 17 bases sitting between them.

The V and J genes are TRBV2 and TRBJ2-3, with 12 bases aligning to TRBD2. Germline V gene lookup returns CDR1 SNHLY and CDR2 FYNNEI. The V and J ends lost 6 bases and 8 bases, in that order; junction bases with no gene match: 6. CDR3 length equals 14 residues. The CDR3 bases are TGTGCCAGCAGCCTAGCGGGAGGGTCGCGTACGCAGTATTTT. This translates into CASSLAGGSRTQYF.

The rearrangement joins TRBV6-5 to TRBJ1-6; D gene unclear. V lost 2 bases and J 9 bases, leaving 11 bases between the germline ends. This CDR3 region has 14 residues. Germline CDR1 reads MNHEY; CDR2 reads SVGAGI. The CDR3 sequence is CASSYQAMGSPLHF. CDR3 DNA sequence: TGTGCCAGCAGTTACCAGGCCATGGGTTCACCCCTCCACTTT.